The 8 T cell receptor beta chains in this list originate from one sample, sequenced in a study of CD8 T cell repertoires and HIV-1 epitope variants. Some clones are missing from TCRdb's copy, which holds only in-frame ones; the method was immunoSEQ multiplex PCR. The table lists some 100,000 clones, roughly four fifths of them singletons. Sequencing was carried out using uncultured baseline CD8+ T cells from peripheral blood mononuclear cells (PBMCs). All receptors come from a male donor with HIV.

The V and J genes are TRBV5-1 and TRBJ2-1, with 12 bases that match TRBD2. Germline V CDR1 and CDR2: SGHRS, YFSETQ. The CDR3 extends over 17 amino acids. J lost 4 bases, V lost 4 bases, and 9 bases had no gene match. The CDR3 DNA reads as TGCGCCAGCAGCCCCATACTAGCGGGAGGCCGATACAATGAGCAGTTCTTC. This encodes CASSPILAGGRYNEQFF.

This clone has ten or more counts. Other DNA sequences within the sample encode an identical CDR3. The chain uses TRBV9 and TRBJ1-2, with D possibly TRBD1 on 5 matching bases. Germline CDR1 and CDR2: SGDLS and YYNGEE. The length of the CDR3 is 12 residues. The V and J ends lost 0 bases and 7 bases respectively, with 7 bases between them. CDR3 sequence (DNA): TGTGCCAGCAGCGTAGTTGGGGGTGGCTACACCTTC. This gives the protein CASSVVGGGYTF.

The V gene is TRBV6-5, the J gene TRBJ1-6; D is unclear. This CDR3 contains 13 residues. Trimming stripped 3 bases from V and 7 bases from J, with 7 bases between. Germline V gene sequence: CDR1 MNHEY, CDR2 SVGAGI. The CDR3: CASSYTANSPLHF. The CDR3 DNA reads as TGTGCCAGCAGTTATACGGCCAATTCACCCCTCCACTTT.

The V call is TRBV19, the J call TRBJ1-1; no firm D call. CDR1 is LNHDA and CDR2 is SQIVND in the germline V gene (reference sequence). CDR3 length: 13 amino acids. The V end lost 4 bases, the J end lost 2 bases, and 8 bases lay between the germline ends. DNA for the CDR3: TGTGCCAGTAGTAGGAGGAGCAACACTGAAGCTTTCTTT. It yields the protein CASSRRSNTEAFF.

This clone was counted many times. The rearrangement uses TRBV7-2 and TRBJ2-7; 8 bases fit TRBD1. V shed 4 bases, J shed 1 base, and the junction held 6 bases outside the gene matches. The CDR3 runs to 15 residues. Germline V gives CDR1 SGHTA, CDR2 FQGNSA. The CDR3 spells CASSSRTGLSYEQYF. The CDR3 DNA follows: TGTGCCAGCAGCTCCCGGACAGGGCTTTCCTACGAGCAGTACTTC.

Written as DNA, the CDR3 is TGTGCCAGCAGGACTGCCGGCGACTCCTCCTACGAGCAGTACTTC. Translation gives CASRTAGDSSYEQYF. This chain joins TRBV6-5 and TRBJ2-7; no firm D call. CDR1 is MNHEY, CDR2 SVGAGI, per germline. The CDR3 consists of 15 residues. Trimming took 6 bases from V and 0 from J, leaving 15 bases between them.

This chain uses TRBV18 with TRBJ2-5, with D possibly matching TRBD1 (6 bases). The CDR3 totals 15 residues. The V and J ends lost 0 bases and 2 bases respectively, with 10 bases between them. Germline V CDR1 and CDR2: KGHSH, LQKENI. For the CDR3, the DNA is TGTGCCAGCTCACCACCCGACAGGAGGCAAGAGACCCAGTACTTC. As protein: CASSPPDRRQETQYF. Combining the CDR3 with reference TRBV18 and TRBJ2-5 gives the whole variable domain NAGVMQNPRHLVRRRGQEARLRCSPMKGHSHVYWYRQLPEEGLKFMVYLQKENIIDESGMPKERFSAEFPKEGPSILRIQQVVRGDSAAYFCASSPPDRRQETQYFGPGTRLLVL.

This clone was seen a few times. The genes are TRBV19 and TRBJ2-2; D perhaps matches TRBD1 (6 bases). The CDR3 spans 15 residues. V lost 5 bases and J lost 4, with 14 bases in between. Germline lookup yields CDR1 LNHDA and CDR2 SQIVND (reference sequence). The DNA of the CDR3 is TGTGCCAGTAGTGAACAGGGATCCTTCACCGGGGAGCTGTTTTTT. Protein: CASSEQGSFTGELFF.